This paragraph covers one T cell receptor beta chain sequence. The antigen is undetermined. This entry comes from a study of post-analysis software for immune sequencing data. Study as a whole: Disease courses included relapsing-remitting, secondary progressive and progressive-relapsing multiple sclerosis. Study-wide results and caveats: Higher frequency in patients than in controls was seen for a handful of TRBV segments, with TRBV5-6, TRBV5-1 and TRBV20-1 among them. Strong co-clustering by F measure was evident for samples that had been prepared in the same batch. Compared with controls, patients showed significantly lower normalized Chao1 diversity.

This CDR3 comprises 17 residues. Germline V gene lookup returns CDR1 DFQATT and CDR2 SNEGSKA (reference sequence). V was pared by 0 bases and J by 9 bases, with 24 bases between. cDNA libraries of TCR beta carried unique molecular identifiers. TCRdb reprocessed the PCR reads with MiXCR, giving one entry per CDR3 protein. Counted here are about 770,000 distinct CDR3 sequences, roughly 46% occurring once; the ten biggest clones make up approximately 5%. V is TRBV20-1 and J is TRBJ2-1, with D perhaps assigned TRBD1 or TRBD2 (5 bases each). This TCR was recovered from a girl between 10 and 17 years old with multiple sclerosis. Material: blood. The CDR3 spells CSARERGRDPKWGEQFF. CDR3 DNA: TGCAGTGCTAGAGAGAGGGGCCGGGACCCGAAATGGGGTGAGCAGTTCTTC.